Described below is a single T cell receptor beta chain sequence and its context. This sample is drawn from a study of blood T cell repertoires in COVID-19. Some clones are missing from TCRdb's copy, which holds only in-frame ones; the method was immunoSEQ multiplex PCR. The data contain about 33,000 clones, about 92% of them singletons. The CDR3 contains 15 residues. The V gene end was trimmed by 2 bases and the J gene end by 8 bases; junction bases not matched to a gene: 10. CDR1 is LNHDA and CDR2 is SQIVND in the germline V gene (reference sequence). What was sequenced was peripheral blood. J is TRBJ1-2 and V is TRBV19, with 8 bases that match TRBD1. The sequence was collected from a male donor with active COVID-19. The CDR3 loop is CASSIYGTGRWGYTF. DNA of the CDR3: TGTGCCAGTAGTATATATGGGACAGGACGCTGGGGCTACACCTTC.